Listed here are 8 T cell receptor beta chains from one sample, sequenced in a study of cytomegalovirus exposure and HLA in healthy donors. PCR employed 60 Vbeta and 13 Jbeta primers. Produced via immunoSEQ multiplex PCR; TCRdb's table is partial and in-frame only. The data hold approximately 160,000 clones, with about 63% observed a single time. What was sequenced was PBMCs. The receptors originated from a woman aged 35 to 49 in good health and CMV-seropositive.

The J gene is TRBJ2-5, the V gene TRBV28; 12 nucleotides match TRBD1. Germline V gives CDR1 MDHEN, CDR2 SYDVKM. J was trimmed by 3 bases and V by 4 bases; bases with no gene match: 3. CDR3 length: 15 residues. CDR3 in DNA: TGTGCCAGCAGTTCGGGGACAGGGGGCAAAGAGACCCAGTACTTC. This gives the protein CASSSGTGGKETQYF.

The gene calls are TRBV7-6 and TRBJ2-2, with 11 bases aligning to TRBD2. The V segment lost 5 bases and the J segment 8 bases; nucleotides outside the gene matches: 10. The germline V gene has CDR1 SGHVS and CDR2 FNYEAQ. The CDR3 length is 16 residues. As DNA, the CDR3 is TGTGCCAGCAGCCCACTAGCGGGGGCTCCTACGGGGGAGCTGTTTTTT. Residues: CASSPLAGAPTGELFF.

The rearrangement joins TRBV6-5 to TRBJ2-5; D is ambiguous. This CDR3 comprises 11 residues. Germline-derived CDR1 and CDR2 are MNHEY and SVGAGI. V dropped 5 bases and J dropped 5 bases, with 6 bases sitting between them. The CDR3 spells CASSTGETQYF. The CDR3 coding sequence is TGTGCCAGCAGTACCGGGGAGACCCAGTACTTC.

The CDR3 sequence is CASSLGSSGNTGELFF. The CDR3 DNA is TGTGCCAGCAGCTTGGGTAGTTCGGGAAACACCGGGGAGCTGTTTTTT. This sequence joins TRBV5-4 and TRBJ2-2, with D perhaps TRBD2 (5 bases). Germline V gives CDR1 SGHNT, CDR2 YYREEE (reference sequence). This CDR3 region has 16 residues. The V end was cut by 0 bases, the J end by 2 bases, with 11 bases between.

The chain combines TRBV6-1 with TRBJ1-4; 8 bases align to TRBD1. CDR1 MNHNS and CDR2 SASEGT come from the germline V gene. Trimming removed 2 bases from V and 8 bases from J; junction bases left unmatched: 10. The length of the CDR3 is 16 residues. The CDR3 DNA follows: TGTGCCAGCAGTGAATACAGGGGGTTCAATGGAGAAAAACTGTTTTTT. It is translated as CASSEYRGFNGEKLFF.

The J gene is TRBJ2-3, the V gene TRBV10-3; 8 nucleotides match TRBD2. Trimming cost V 3 bases and J 2 bases; bases outside gene matches: 4. Germline V CDR1 and CDR2: ENHRY, SYGVKD. The CDR3 has 15 residues. CDR3 loop: CAISEARGVTDTQYF. The CDR3 region has the DNA TGTGCCATCAGTGAAGCGCGGGGGGTCACAGATACGCAGTATTTT.

This clone occurred a few times. The chain uses TRBV7-3 and TRBJ2-1, with D maybe TRBD2 (6 bases). Trimming pared 4 bases from V and 4 bases from J, leaving 17 bases between. The CDR3 totals 16 residues. In germline, CDR1 is SGHTA, CDR2 FQGTGA. CDR3 loop: CASSSSGVAAYNEQFF. The CDR3 region has the DNA TGTGCCAGCAGCTCCTCGGGAGTAGCGGCTTACAATGAGCAGTTCTTC.

V is TRBV29-1 and J is TRBJ2-7; D possibly corresponds to TRBD1 (6 bases). Per germline, CDR1 SQVTM and CDR2 ANQGSEA. The CDR3 consists of 12 residues. V gave up 7 bases and J gave up 4 bases, with 14 bases separating them. The CDR3 region has the DNA TGCAGCGCCCTGAAAGGGGGTTACGAGCAGTACTTC. Translating gives CSALKGGYEQYF.